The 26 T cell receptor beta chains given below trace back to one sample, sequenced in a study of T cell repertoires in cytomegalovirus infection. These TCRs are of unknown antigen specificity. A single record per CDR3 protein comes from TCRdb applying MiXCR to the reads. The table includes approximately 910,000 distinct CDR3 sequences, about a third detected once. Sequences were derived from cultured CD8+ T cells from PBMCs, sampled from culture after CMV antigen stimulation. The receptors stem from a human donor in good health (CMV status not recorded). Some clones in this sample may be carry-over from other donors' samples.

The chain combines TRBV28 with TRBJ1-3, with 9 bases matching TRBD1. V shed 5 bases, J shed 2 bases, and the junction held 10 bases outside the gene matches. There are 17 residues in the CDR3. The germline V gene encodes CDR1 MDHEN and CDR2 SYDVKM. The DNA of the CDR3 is TGTGCCAGCAGTAGCCCCGGACAGGGGCTTCCTGGAAACACCATATATTTT. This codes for CASSSPGQGLPGNTIYF.

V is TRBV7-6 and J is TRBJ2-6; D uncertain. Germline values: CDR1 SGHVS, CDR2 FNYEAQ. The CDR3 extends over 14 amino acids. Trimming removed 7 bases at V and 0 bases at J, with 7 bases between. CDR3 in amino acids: CASIGHSGANVLTF. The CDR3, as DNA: TGTGCCAGCATCGGCCACTCTGGGGCCAACGTCCTGACTTTC. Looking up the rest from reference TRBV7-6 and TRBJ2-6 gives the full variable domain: GAGVSQSPRYKVTKRGQDVALRCDPISGHVSLYWYRQALGQGPEFLTYFNYEAQQDKSGLPNDRFSAERPEGSISTLTIQRTEQRDSAMYRCASIGHSGANVLTFGAGSRLTVL.

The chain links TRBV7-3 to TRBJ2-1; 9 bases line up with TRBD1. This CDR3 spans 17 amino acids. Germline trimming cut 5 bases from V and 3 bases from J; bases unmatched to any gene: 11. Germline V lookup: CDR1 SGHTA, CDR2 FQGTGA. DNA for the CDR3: TGTGCCAGCAGCCTATTTGACAGGGGGGATGTCTACAATGAGCAGTTCTTC. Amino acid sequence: CASSLFDRGDVYNEQFF.

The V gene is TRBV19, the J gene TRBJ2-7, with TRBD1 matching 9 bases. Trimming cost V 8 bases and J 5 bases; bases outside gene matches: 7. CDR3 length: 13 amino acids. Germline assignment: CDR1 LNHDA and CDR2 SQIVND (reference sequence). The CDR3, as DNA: TGTGCCAGTTCCGGGACAGGGATCAACGAGCAGTACTTC. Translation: CASSGTGINEQYF.

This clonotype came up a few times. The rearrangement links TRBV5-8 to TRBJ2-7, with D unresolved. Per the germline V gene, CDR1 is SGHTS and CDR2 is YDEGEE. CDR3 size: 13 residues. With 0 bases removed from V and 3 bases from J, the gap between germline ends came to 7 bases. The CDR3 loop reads CASSLVGFYEQYF. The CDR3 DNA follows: TGTGCCAGCAGCTTGGTGGGGTTCTACGAGCAGTACTTC.

CDR3 sequence reads: CASSEERRRIINSPLHF. The CDR3 DNA is TGTGCCAGCAGTGAAGAACGGAGACGGATAATAAATTCACCCCTCCACTTT. The V call is TRBV2, the J call TRBJ1-6; D is undetermined. This CDR3 has 17 amino acids. CDR1 is SNHLY, CDR2 FYNNEI, per germline. Between the trimmed V and J ends, which lost 1 base and 7 bases, there was a span of 17 bases.

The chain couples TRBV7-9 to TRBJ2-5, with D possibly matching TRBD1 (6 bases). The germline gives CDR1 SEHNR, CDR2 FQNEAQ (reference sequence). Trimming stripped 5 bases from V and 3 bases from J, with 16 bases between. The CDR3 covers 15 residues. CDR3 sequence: CASSPRDTVEETQYF. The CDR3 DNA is TGTGCCAGCAGCCCTCGGGACACCGTGGAAGAGACCCAGTACTTC.

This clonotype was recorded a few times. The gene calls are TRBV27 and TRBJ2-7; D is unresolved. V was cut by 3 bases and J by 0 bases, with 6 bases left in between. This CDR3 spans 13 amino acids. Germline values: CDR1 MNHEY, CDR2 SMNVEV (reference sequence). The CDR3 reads CASSFGHSYEQYF. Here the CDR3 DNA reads TGTGCCAGCAGTTTCGGGCACTCCTACGAGCAGTACTTC.

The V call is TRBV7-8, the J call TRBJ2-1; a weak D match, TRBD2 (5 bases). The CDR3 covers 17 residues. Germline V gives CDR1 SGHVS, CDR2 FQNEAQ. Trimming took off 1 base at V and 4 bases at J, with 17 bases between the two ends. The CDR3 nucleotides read TGTGCCAGCAGCTTAGGAGTGGCCTCCGGGATATACAATGAGCAGTTCTTC. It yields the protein CASSLGVASGIYNEQFF.

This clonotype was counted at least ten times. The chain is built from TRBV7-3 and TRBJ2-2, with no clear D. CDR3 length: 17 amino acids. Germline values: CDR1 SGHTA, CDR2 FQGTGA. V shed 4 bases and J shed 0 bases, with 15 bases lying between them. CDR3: CASSSGPRFTNTGELFF. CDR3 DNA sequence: TGTGCCAGCAGCTCCGGGCCCCGCTTTACGAACACCGGGGAGCTGTTTTTT.

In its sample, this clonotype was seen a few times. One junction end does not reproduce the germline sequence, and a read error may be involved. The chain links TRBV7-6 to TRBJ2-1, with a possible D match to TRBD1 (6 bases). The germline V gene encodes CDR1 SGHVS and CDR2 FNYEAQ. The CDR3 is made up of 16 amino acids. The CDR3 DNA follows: TGTGCTAGCAGCGACCCCGGACAGCGCCCTTACAATGAGCAGTTCTTC. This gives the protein CASSDPGQRPYNEQFF.

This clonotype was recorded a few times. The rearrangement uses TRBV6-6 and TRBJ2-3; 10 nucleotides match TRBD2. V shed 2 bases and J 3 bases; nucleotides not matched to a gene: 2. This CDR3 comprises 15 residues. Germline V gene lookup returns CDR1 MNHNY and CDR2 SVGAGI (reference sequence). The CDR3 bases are TGTGCCAGCAGTTACCGAGCGGGGGGGACAGATACGCAGTATTTT. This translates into CASSYRAGGTDTQYF.

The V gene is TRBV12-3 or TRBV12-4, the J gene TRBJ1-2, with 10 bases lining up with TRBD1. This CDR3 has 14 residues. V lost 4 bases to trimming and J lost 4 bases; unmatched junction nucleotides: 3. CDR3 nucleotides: TGTGCCAGCAGTTGGACAGGGGGGCCCTATGGCTACACCTTC. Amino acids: CASSWTGGPYGYTF.

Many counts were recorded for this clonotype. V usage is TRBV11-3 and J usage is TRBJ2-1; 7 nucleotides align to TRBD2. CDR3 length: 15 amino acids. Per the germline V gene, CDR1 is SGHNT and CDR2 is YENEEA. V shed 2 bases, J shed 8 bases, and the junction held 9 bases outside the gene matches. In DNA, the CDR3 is TGTGCCAGCAGCTTACCCGGGGCAGGGAGGGATGAGCAGTTCTTC. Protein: CASSLPGAGRDEQFF.

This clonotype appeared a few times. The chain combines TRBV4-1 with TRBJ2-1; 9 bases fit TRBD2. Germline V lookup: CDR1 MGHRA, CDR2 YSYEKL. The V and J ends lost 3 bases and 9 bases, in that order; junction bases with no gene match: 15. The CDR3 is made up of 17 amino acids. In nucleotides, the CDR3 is TGCGCCAGCAGCCATCTGGGAGCGGGGGGCCGTTATACTGAGCAGTTCTTC. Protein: CASSHLGAGGRYTEQFF.

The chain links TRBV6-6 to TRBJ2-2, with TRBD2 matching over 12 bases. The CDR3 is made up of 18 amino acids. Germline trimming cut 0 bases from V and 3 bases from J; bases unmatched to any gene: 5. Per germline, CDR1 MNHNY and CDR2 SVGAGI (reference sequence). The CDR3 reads CASSYSTSGGRDTGELFF. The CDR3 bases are TGTGCCAGCAGTTACTCGACTAGCGGGGGCCGGGACACCGGGGAGCTGTTTTTT.

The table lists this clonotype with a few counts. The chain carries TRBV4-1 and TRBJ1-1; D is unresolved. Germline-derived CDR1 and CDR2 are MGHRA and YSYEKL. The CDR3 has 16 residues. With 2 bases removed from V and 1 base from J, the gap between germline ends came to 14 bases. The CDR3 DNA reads TGCGCCAGCAGCCAAAAACACCCTAAGGGGAACACTGAAGCTTTCTTT. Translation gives CASSQKHPKGNTEAFF.

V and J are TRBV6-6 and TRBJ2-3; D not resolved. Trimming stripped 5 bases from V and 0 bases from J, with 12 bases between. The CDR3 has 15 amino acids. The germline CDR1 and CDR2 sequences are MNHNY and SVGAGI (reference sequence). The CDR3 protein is CASSDPLSSTDTQYF. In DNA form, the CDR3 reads TGTGCCAGCAGTGATCCCCTTTCCAGCACAGATACGCAGTATTTT.

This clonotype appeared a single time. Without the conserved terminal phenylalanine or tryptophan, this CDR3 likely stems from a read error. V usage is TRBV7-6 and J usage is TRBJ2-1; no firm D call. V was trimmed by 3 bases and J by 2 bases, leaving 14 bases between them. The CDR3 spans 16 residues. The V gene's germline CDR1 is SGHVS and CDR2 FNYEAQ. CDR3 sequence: CASSLTNPPTYNEQFL. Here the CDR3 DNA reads TGTGCCAGCAGCTTGACAAATCCACCAACCTACAATGAGCAGTTCTTA.

This chain's CDR3 is CASSIAWGGAKNIQYF. The CDR3 nucleotides read TGTGCCAGTAGTATAGCATGGGGGGGAGCCAAAAACATTCAGTACTTC. This rearrangement joins TRBV19 to TRBJ2-4, with 7 bases fitting TRBD2. Per germline, CDR1 LNHDA and CDR2 SQIVND (reference sequence). This CDR3 has 16 residues. Trimming took 1 base from V and 0 from J; bases not matched to a gene: 3.

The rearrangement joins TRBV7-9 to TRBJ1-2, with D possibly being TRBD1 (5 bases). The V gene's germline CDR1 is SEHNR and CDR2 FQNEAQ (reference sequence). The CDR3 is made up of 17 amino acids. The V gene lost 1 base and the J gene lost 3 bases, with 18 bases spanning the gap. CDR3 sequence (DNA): TGTGCCAGCAGCTTAGTGGGGGATTATAACACCCACTATGGCTACACCTTC. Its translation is CASSLVGDYNTHYGYTF.

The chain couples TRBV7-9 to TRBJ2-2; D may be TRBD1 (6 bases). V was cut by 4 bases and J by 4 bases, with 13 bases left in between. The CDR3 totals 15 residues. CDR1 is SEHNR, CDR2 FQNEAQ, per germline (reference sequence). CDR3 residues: CASSSKGVGTGELFF. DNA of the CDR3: TGTGCCAGCAGCTCCAAGGGGGTCGGCACCGGGGAGCTGTTTTTT.

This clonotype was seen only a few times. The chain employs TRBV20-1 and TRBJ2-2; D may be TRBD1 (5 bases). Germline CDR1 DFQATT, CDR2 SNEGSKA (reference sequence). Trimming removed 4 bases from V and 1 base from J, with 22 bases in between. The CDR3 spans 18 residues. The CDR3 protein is CSATQSDTPSKNTGELFF. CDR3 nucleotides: TGCAGTGCTACCCAATCGGACACCCCAAGCAAGAACACCGGGGAGCTGTTTTTT.

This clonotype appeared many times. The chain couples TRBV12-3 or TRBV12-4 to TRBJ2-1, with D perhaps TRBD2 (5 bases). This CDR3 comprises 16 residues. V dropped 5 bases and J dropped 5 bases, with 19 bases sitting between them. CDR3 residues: CASSPASGGKDNEQFF. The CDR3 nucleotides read TGTGCCAGCAGTCCCGCGAGCGGAGGAAAAGACAATGAGCAGTTCTTC.

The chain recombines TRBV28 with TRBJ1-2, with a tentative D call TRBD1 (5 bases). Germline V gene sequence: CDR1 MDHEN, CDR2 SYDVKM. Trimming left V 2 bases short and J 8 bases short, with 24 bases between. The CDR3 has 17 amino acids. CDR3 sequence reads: CASSLKAGRSFESGYTF. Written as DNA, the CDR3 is TGTGCCAGCAGTTTAAAGGCAGGGAGAAGTTTTGAAAGCGGCTACACCTTC.

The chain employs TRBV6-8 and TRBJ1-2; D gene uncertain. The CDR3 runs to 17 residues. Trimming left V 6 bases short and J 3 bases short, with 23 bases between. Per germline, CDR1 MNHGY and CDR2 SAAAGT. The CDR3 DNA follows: TGTGCCAGCAGCTACAGCGGCCTTATCGACGAATACTATGGCTACACCTTC. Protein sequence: CASSYSGLIDEYYGYTF.